This entry lists 6 T cell receptor beta chains sequenced from one sample in a study of T cell repertoires in cytomegalovirus infection. Antigens of these TCRs are unknown. In TCRdb, the reads were re-called with MiXCR into one record per CDR3 protein. The table records 700,000 to 900,000 distinct CDR3 sequences, 25% to 35% of them present only once. Sequenced here: cultured CD8+ T cells from PBMCs, sampled from culture after CMV antigen stimulation. The receptors were gathered from a human donor in good health (CMV status not recorded). Some clones in this sample may be carry-over from other donors' samples.

This clonotype has ten or more counts. The chain joins TRBV7-9 to TRBJ2-6; D uncertain. The CDR3 is 13 amino acids. Per germline, CDR1 SEHNR and CDR2 FQNEAQ (reference sequence). Between the trimmed V and J ends, which lost 8 bases and 1 base, there was a span of 6 bases. The CDR3 loop is CASEPSGANVLTF. CDR3 coding DNA: TGTGCCAGCGAGCCTTCTGGGGCCAACGTCCTGACTTTC.

This clonotype showed up just a few times. V gene TRBV27 combines with J gene TRBJ2-7, with TRBD1 matching over 9 bases. Germline assignment: CDR1 MNHEY and CDR2 SMNVEV (reference sequence). Trimming took 6 bases from V and 5 from J; bases not matched to a gene: 8. This CDR3 contains 14 residues. Written as DNA, the CDR3 is TGTGCCAGCAGAAGGGGGACAGGGTTGGACGAGCAGTACGTC. Amino acid sequence: CASRRGTGLDEQYV.

This clonotype was counted a few times. The CDR3 loop reads CATSDWTSGGNTGELFF. The CDR3 DNA is TGTGCCACCAGTGATTGGACTAGCGGGGGGAACACCGGGGAGCTGTTTTTT. V gene TRBV24-1 combines with J gene TRBJ2-2, with 13 bases lining up with TRBD2. CDR1 and CDR2 (germline): KGHDR, SFDVKD. The CDR3 is 17 amino acids. Trimming cost V 2 bases and J 1 base; bases outside gene matches: 0.

The V and J genes are TRBV6-5 and TRBJ1-5, with D perhaps TRBD1 (5 bases). Trimming stripped 5 bases from V and 6 bases from J, with 14 bases between. Germline V lookup: CDR1 MNHEY, CDR2 SVGAGI. The CDR3 is made up of 14 amino acids. The CDR3, as DNA: TGTGCCAGCAGTGTCGGGGCGATGGCTCAGCCCCAGCATTTT. It specifies CASSVGAMAQPQHF.

The chain has TRBV7-9 and TRBJ1-1; weak D call: TRBD1 (6 bases). This CDR3 is 14 amino acids long. Germline lookup yields CDR1 SEHNR and CDR2 FQNEAQ (reference sequence). Trimming took 1 base from V and 7 from J, leaving 13 bases between them. The CDR3 sequence is CASSLVEGVGEAFF. In nucleotides, the CDR3 is TGTGCCAGCAGCTTAGTAGAGGGGGTTGGTGAAGCTTTCTTT.

The chain carries TRBV27 and TRBJ1-5; D is unclear. The CDR3 totals 15 residues. The germline V gene has CDR1 MNHEY and CDR2 SMNVEV (reference sequence). With 2 bases removed from V and 2 bases from J, the gap between germline ends came to 10 bases. The CDR3 DNA reads TGTGCCAGCAGTTTAGTGGGGAGGGGCAATCAGCCCCAGCATTTT. This codes for CASSLVGRGNQPQHF.